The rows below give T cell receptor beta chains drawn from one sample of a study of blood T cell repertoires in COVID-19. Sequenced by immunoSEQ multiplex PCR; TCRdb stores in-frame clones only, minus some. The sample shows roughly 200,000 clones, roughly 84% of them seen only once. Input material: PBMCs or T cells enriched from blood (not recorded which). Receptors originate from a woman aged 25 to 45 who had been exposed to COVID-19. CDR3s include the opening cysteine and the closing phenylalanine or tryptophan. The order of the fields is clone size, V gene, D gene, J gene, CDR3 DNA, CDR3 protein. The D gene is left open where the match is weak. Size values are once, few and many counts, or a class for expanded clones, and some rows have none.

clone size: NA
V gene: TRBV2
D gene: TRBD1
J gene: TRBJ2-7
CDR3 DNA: TGTGCCAGCAGTCAGGGCAGGGGGCTTTCCGGAATCTACGAGCAGTACTTC
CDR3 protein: CASSQGRGLSGIYEQYF

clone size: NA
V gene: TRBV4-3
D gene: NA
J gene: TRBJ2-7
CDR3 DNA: TGCGCCAGCAGCGAAGGGAAATGGGGGAAAGGGGGAGAGCAGTACTTC
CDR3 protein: CASSEGKWGKGGEQYF

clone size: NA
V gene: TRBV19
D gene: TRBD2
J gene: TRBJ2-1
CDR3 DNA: TGTGCCAGTAGTATAAGTCCCGGGACTAGGACCTACAATGAGCAGTTCTTC
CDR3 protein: CASSISPGTRTYNEQFF

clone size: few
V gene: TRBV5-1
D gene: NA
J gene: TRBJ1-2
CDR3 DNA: TGCGCCAGCAGCTTTGACAGTTCACCTACCTATGGCTACACCTTC
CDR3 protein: CASSFDSSPTYGYTF

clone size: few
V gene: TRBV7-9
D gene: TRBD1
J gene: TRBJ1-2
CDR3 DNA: TGTGCCAGCAGCCCCAAAGGGGGCAATAACTATGGCTACACCTTC
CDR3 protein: CASSPKGGNNYGYTF

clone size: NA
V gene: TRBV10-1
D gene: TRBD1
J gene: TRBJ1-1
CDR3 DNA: TGCGCCAGCAGTGAGTCGGGACAGCGGAACACTGAAGCTTTCTTT
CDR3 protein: CASSESGQRNTEAFF

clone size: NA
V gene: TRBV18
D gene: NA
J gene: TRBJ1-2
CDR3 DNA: TGTGCCAGCTCACTACCCCCTCCCTATGGCTACACCTTC
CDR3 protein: CASSLPPPYGYTF

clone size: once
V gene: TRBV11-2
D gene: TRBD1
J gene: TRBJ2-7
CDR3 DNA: TGTGCCAGCAGCTTGGACACTTCGACCGGGACAGGGAGGGCCTACGAGCAGTACTTC
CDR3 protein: CASSLDTSTGTGRAYEQYF

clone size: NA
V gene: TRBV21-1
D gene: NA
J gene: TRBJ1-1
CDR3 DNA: TGTGCCAGCAGCAATCTCACCCTGACTAACACTGAAGCTTTCTTT
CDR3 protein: CASSNLTLTNTEAFF

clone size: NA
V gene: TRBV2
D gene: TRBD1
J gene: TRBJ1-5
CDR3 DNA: TGTGCCAGCGCCACCCGGGACAGAAATCAGCCCCAGCATTTT
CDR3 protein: CASATRDRNQPQHF

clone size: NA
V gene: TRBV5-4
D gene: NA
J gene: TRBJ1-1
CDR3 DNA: TGTGCCAGCAGCTTGGGGTCGGGTCCCCTGGGCACTGAAGCTTTCTTT
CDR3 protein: CASSLGSGPLGTEAFF